Each of the 21 T cell receptor beta chains below was sequenced from the same sample in a study of CXCR3-negative and CXCR3-positive naive CD8 T cells. Study-level results: When CXCR3-positive naive cells were set against CXCR3-negative naive cells, the former had more hydrophobic TRB CDR3s.

Through 5' RACE with UMI labels, the TRB cDNA libraries were prepared. TCRdb reworked the 5' RACE reads into one entry per CDR3 protein, no DNA. Its listing shows 6,000 or so distinct CDR3 sequences. These receptors' targets are unknown. Sample: naive CXCR3+ CD8+ T cells from blood. Subset defined: CD45RO-CCR7+CD27+CD95- naive CD8+ T cells expressing CXCR3 (TNR3+). The receptors were gathered from a human donor in good health. Some clones in this sample may be carry-over from other donors' samples.

The genes are TRBV5-1 and TRBJ2-1; as DNA is missing, the TRBD2 call by TCRdb cannot be tested. Germline V gene data show CDR1 as SGHRS and CDR2 as YFSETQ. The CDR3 totals 11 residues. CDR3 in amino acids: CATTGDSEQFF.

The V and J genes are TRBV27 and TRBJ2-7; checking the TCRdb D call of TRBD1 is not possible without DNA. In germline, CDR1 is MNHEY, CDR2 SMNVEV (reference sequence). This CDR3 contains 13 residues. The CDR3 reads CASSTGHTYEQYF.

J is TRBJ2-1 and V is TRBV12-3 or TRBV12-4. The CDR3 totals 15 residues. The CDR3 spells CASSNSGRSYNEQFF.

V is TRBV2 and J is TRBJ2-3; TCRdb indicates TRBD1, and absent DNA this call remains unverified. The V gene's germline CDR1 is SNHLY and CDR2 FYNNEI. The CDR3 runs to 13 residues. The CDR3 sequence is CAREDRVTDTQYF.

The chain has TRBV29-1 and TRBJ2-7. The CDR3 sequence is 11 residues long. The germline gives CDR1 SQVTM, CDR2 ANQGSEA. CDR3 region: CSVGRAYEQYF.

The V and J genes are TRBV11-2 and TRBJ2-7; TCRdb returns TRBD1, unconfirmable since there is no DNA. The CDR3 contains 15 residues. The germline V gene has CDR1 SGHAT and CDR2 FQNNGV. The CDR3: CASSLTTGKPYEQYF.

This chain uses TRBV4-3 with TRBJ1-1; absent DNA, TCRdb's TRBD1 call cannot be checked. The CDR3 extends over 13 amino acids. Germline CDR1 and CDR2: LGHNA and YSLEER. Here the CDR3 reads CASSPGRGGEAFF.

V is TRBV5-6 and J is TRBJ1-2; as DNA is missing, the TRBD1 call by TCRdb cannot be tested. The CDR3 length is 14 residues. The germline V gene encodes CDR1 SGHDT and CDR2 YYEEEE. The CDR3 loop is CASNSGTGVKGYTF. The variable domain in full, completed from reference TRBV5-6 and TRBJ1-2, reads DAGVTQSPTHLIKTRGQQVTLRCSPKSGHDTVSWYQQALGQGPQFIFQYYEEEERQRGNFPDRFSGHQFPNYSSELNVNALLLGDSALYLCASNSGTGVKGYTFGSGTRLTVV.

This clonotype ranks as medium-sized in terms of frequency. The chain joins TRBV29-1 to TRBJ1-2. Germline loops: CDR1 SQVTM, CDR2 ANQGSEA. This CDR3 region has 15 residues. The CDR3 protein is CSVVGLDGYNYGYTF.

By frequency, this clonotype is medium-sized. The chain links TRBV12-3 or TRBV12-4 to TRBJ1-2. The CDR3 extends over 14 amino acids. CDR3 sequence reads: CASSATGGPYGYTF.

In terms of frequency, this clonotype is medium-sized (0.01 to 0.1%). The J gene is TRBJ2-7, the V gene TRBV29-1; TCRdb gives TRBD1 as the D gene, but with no DNA this cannot be confirmed. Germline V gene sequence: CDR1 SQVTM, CDR2 ANQGSEA. The length of the CDR3 is 15 residues. The CDR3 sequence: CSVETGDKKAYEQYF.

V and J are TRBV20-1 and TRBJ2-1; the TRBD1 assignment by TCRdb is unverifiable without DNA. The CDR3 is 14 amino acids. The germline gives CDR1 DFQATT, CDR2 SNEGSKA (reference sequence). This chain's CDR3 is CSASRGSVYNEQFF.

V is TRBV6-2 or TRBV6-3 and J is TRBJ2-1; TCRdb names TRBD2, which stays unverified in the absence of DNA. This CDR3 has 14 amino acids. Germline CDR1 is MNHEY and CDR2 is SVGEGT. The CDR3 loop reads CASILAGDDNEQFF.

The chain is built from TRBV5-5 and TRBJ2-7; the TRBD2 assignment by TCRdb is unverifiable without DNA. Germline CDR1 reads SGHKS; CDR2 reads YYEKEE (reference sequence). The CDR3 runs to 16 residues. The CDR3: CASSLGGGRAGYEQYF.

The genes are TRBV7-2 and TRBJ2-1; TCRdb's D call of TRBD2 is untestable without DNA. Germline CDR1 and CDR2: SGHTA and FQGNSA. CDR3 length equals 15 residues. The CDR3: CASSYGLAGVGEQFF.

This clonotype is deemed medium-sized by its frequency. This chain links TRBV20-1 with TRBJ2-7; TCRdb's D gene call, TRBD1, goes unchecked for lack of DNA. CDR3 length equals 14 residues. The V gene's germline CDR1 is DFQATT and CDR2 SNEGSKA (reference sequence). The CDR3 loop is CSATRDRAIYEQYF.

V is TRBV7-9 and J is TRBJ1-4. Germline CDR1 SEHNR, CDR2 FQNEAQ (reference sequence). The CDR3 is 15 amino acids. CDR3 sequence reads: CASSLFPGGNEKLFF.

According to its frequency, this clonotype is medium-sized. This sequence joins TRBV29-1 and TRBJ1-5; the TCRdb call, TRBD1, lacks DNA for checking. The germline gives CDR1 SQVTM, CDR2 ANQGSEA. This CDR3 spans 17 amino acids. The CDR3 loop is CSVAEGQYPRSNQPQHF.

The chain recombines TRBV2 with TRBJ2-1; TCRdb outputs TRBD2, but without DNA this stays unchecked. Per germline, CDR1 SNHLY and CDR2 FYNNEI. The CDR3 runs to 16 residues. This CDR3 reads CASSTDSGRAANEQFF.

Frequency places this clonotype as medium-sized (0.01 to 0.1%). The rearrangement links TRBV12-3 or TRBV12-4 to TRBJ2-1; lacking DNA, the TRBD2 call made by TCRdb goes unchecked. The CDR3 is made up of 15 amino acids. CDR3 amino acids: CASSLFSGGANEQFF.

The V call is TRBV4-1, the J call TRBJ2-1; TCRdb's D call of TRBD2 is untestable without DNA. Germline CDR1 reads MGHRA; CDR2 reads YSYEKL. The CDR3 is made up of 16 amino acids. The chain's CDR3 is CASSQPGLGNHNEQFF.